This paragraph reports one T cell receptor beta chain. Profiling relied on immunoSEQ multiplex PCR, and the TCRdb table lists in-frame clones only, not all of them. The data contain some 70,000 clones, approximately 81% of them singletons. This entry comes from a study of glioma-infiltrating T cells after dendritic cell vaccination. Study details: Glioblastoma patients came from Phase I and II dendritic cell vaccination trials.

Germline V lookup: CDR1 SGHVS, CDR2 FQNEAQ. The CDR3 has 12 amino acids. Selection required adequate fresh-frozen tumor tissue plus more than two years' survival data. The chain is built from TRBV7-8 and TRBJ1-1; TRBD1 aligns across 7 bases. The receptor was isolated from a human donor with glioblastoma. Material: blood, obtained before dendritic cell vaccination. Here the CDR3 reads CVAGTAVTEAFF. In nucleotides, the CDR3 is TGTGTGGCAGGGACAGCAGTCACTGAAGCTTTCTTT. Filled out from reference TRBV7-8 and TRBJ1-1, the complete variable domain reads GAGVSQSPRYKVAKRGQDVALRCDPISGHVSLFWYQQALGQGPEFLTYFQNEAQLDKSGLPSDRFFAERPEGSVSTLKIQRTQQEDSAVYLCVAGTAVTEAFFGQGTRLTVV.